The next 8 T cell receptor beta chains were all read from a single sample in a study of T cells in Graves' hyperthyroidism and ophthalmopathy. Regions amplified from RNA transcripts were the TCR beta CDR3 regions. Primed by the HTBI set, a first-round RT-PCR was run on the TCR CDR3. A single record per CDR3 protein comes from TCRdb applying MiXCR to the multiplex PCR reads. The sample yields about 840,000 distinct CDR3 sequences, about 38% seen once. The sample was blood. Receptor source: a man aged 18 to 35 with Graves' hyperthyroidism.

This clonotype was observed a handful of times. The gene calls are TRBV5-1 and TRBJ2-7, with a weak D call TRBD1 (6 bases). The CDR3 runs to 14 residues. Trimming shortened V by 2 bases and J by 3 bases, and 12 bases separated the two germline ends. Germline loops: CDR1 SGHRS, CDR2 YFSETQ. The DNA of the CDR3 is TGCGCCAGCAGCTTAAACAGGGCCTACTACGAGCAGTACTTC. Its translation is CASSLNRAYYEQYF.

Concerning this clonotype: A much larger clone lies a single base off, so this may be a read error. V and J are TRBV20-1 and TRBJ1-1; no definite D call. V was cut by 0 bases and J by 4 bases, with 9 bases left in between. The CDR3 has 13 amino acids. CDR1 DFQATT and CDR2 SNEGSKA come from the germline V gene (reference sequence). CDR3 nucleotides: TGCAGTGCTAGAGATGGGAGGAGCACTGAAGCTTTCTTT. It yields the protein CSARDGRSTEAFF.

V gene TRBV19 combines with J gene TRBJ2-7, with D possibly matching TRBD2 (6 bases). CDR1 LNHDA and CDR2 SQIVND come from the germline V gene (reference sequence). The germline V and J ends were trimmed by 10 bases and 5 bases, with 24 bases remaining between them. CDR3 length: 15 residues. CDR3 sequence (DNA): TGTGCCACGTCACCGGGCGCCGGGAGTGTCAACGAGCAGTACTTC. Translated, it gives CATSPGAGSVNEQYF.

This clonotype was found many times. V and J are TRBV7-9 and TRBJ2-7, with TRBD2 as a possible D gene (6 bases). Trimming pared 5 bases from V and 2 bases from J, leaving 13 bases between. This CDR3 is 14 amino acids long. Germline CDR1 SEHNR, CDR2 FQNEAQ (reference sequence). This CDR3 is CASSPAGKPYEQYF. CDR3 nucleotides: TGTGCCAGCAGCCCGGCGGGAAAACCCTACGAGCAGTACTTC.

This clonotype was counted many times. This chain links TRBV4-1 with TRBJ1-2; no firm D call. CDR1 and CDR2 (germline): MGHRA, YSYEKL. Deletions cut 5 bases from V and 3 bases from J, with 10 bases between. The CDR3 runs to 13 residues. The CDR3 nucleotides are TGCGCCAGCAGCTTTGGGGAATACTATGGCTACACCTTC. Its protein product is CASSFGEYYGYTF.

This clonotype appeared once. The CDR3 region is CASSSGQGAPSNYGYTF. The CDR3 bases are TGTGCCAGCAGCTCGGGACAGGGCGCCCCCTCTAACTATGGCTACACCTTC. The chain combines TRBV7-2 with TRBJ1-2; 9 nucleotides match TRBD1. The V gene end was trimmed by 4 bases and the J gene end by 0 bases; junction bases not matched to a gene: 9. This CDR3 region has 17 residues. The V gene's germline CDR1 is SGHTA and CDR2 FQGNSA.

The chain uses TRBV10-3 and TRBJ1-5; TRBD1 agrees at 8 bases. Germline assignment: CDR1 ENHRY and CDR2 SYGVKD. Trimming at V came to 11 bases and at J to 0 bases, leaving 6 bases not matched to a gene. The CDR3 contains 14 residues. Written as DNA, the CDR3 is TGTGCCTCCGGGACAGGTTATAGCAATCAGCCCCAGCATTTT. It translates to CASGTGYSNQPQHF.

V and J are TRBV20-1 and TRBJ2-7; 9 bases match TRBD1. There are 13 residues in the CDR3. With V trimmed by 2 bases and J by 4 bases, 3 bases remained unmatched. CDR1 DFQATT and CDR2 SNEGSKA come from the germline V gene (reference sequence). The CDR3 DNA reads TGCAGTGCTAGAACAGGGGGCGAATACGAGCAGTACTTC. Protein product: CSARTGGEYEQYF.